Presented here are 29 T cell receptor beta chains from one specimen sequenced in a study of Tregs in tolerant kidney transplant recipients. Mixed chimerism was transient after nonmyeloablative marrow transplants from related graft donors. Sequenced by immunoSEQ multiplex PCR; TCRdb stores in-frame clones only, minus some. Of 100,000 or so clones in the sample, roughly 93% were seen once. Sample: CD4+ T cells from blood (PBMCs), taken 12 months after the transplant. These receptors came from a human patient who received a combined kidney and bone marrow transplant. The T cells may partly be graft donor cells.

The chain links TRBV7-6 to TRBJ2-7, with TRBD2 matching over 7 bases. The CDR3 spans 14 residues. Germline loops: CDR1 SGHVS, CDR2 FNYEAQ. V was pared by 1 base and J by 3 bases, with 3 bases of the junction left unmatched. The chain's CDR3 is CASSLGGSNYEQYF. In DNA, the CDR3 is TGTGCCAGCAGCTTAGGCGGGAGTAACTACGAGCAGTACTTC.

The gene calls are TRBV4-3 and TRBJ1-5, with D uncertain. This CDR3 contains 14 residues. Per germline, CDR1 LGHNA and CDR2 YSLEER. Trimming left V 1 base short and J 3 bases short, with 7 bases between. This chain's CDR3 is CASSQAPVNQPQHF. CDR3 DNA: TGCGCCAGCAGCCAAGCACCGGTCAATCAGCCCCAGCATTTT.

The rearrangement uses TRBV28 and TRBJ2-1; 11 nucleotides match TRBD2. CDR3 length: 17 amino acids. CDR1 is MDHEN, CDR2 SYDVKM, per germline. With 1 base clipped from V and 7 bases from J, the junction kept 9 bases outside the gene matches. The CDR3 region is CASSLLSPSGGRNEQFF. CDR3 in DNA: TGTGCCAGCAGTTTATTGTCGCCTAGCGGGGGGAGGAATGAGCAGTTCTTC. Combining the CDR3 with reference TRBV28 and TRBJ2-1 gives the whole variable domain DVKVTQSSRYLVKRTGEKVFLECVQDMDHENMFWYRQDPGLGLRLIYFSYDVKMKEKGDIPEGYSVSREKKERFSLILESASTNQTSMYLCASSLLSPSGGRNEQFFGPGTRLTVL.

The chain uses TRBV4-2 and TRBJ2-7; TRBD2 agrees at 9 bases. Germline CDR1 and CDR2: LGHNA and YNFKEQ. The V segment lost 0 bases and the J segment 7 bases; nucleotides outside the gene matches: 7. The CDR3 sequence is 15 residues long. DNA for the CDR3: TGTGCCAGCAGCCAAGACATTCGGCGGGAGGGTGAGCAGTACTTC. This translates into CASSQDIRREGEQYF.

Only one count was recorded for this clone. The chain has TRBV10-3 and TRBJ2-5, with D unclear. Germline CDR1 is ENHRY and CDR2 is SYGVKD. V lost 4 bases to trimming and J lost 5 bases, with 11 bases between them. CDR3 length: 13 residues. CDR3 sequence (DNA): TGTGCCATCAGTGGAGATCCCGCTGAGACCCAGTACTTC. Translated, it gives CAISGDPAETQYF.

The chain couples TRBV29-1 to TRBJ2-7; perhaps TRBD1 as D (5 bases). V was trimmed by 3 bases and J by 3 bases, leaving 9 bases between them. The CDR3 has 12 residues. Per the germline V gene, CDR1 is SQVTM and CDR2 is ANQGSEA. CDR3 amino acids: CSVEGQNYEQYF. CDR3 nucleotides: TGCAGCGTTGAGGGGCAGAACTACGAGCAGTACTTC.

The table lists this clone with a count of one. The chain couples TRBV19 to TRBJ1-5, with TRBD1 matching 10 bases. The trim removed 3 bases at V and 7 bases at J, leaving 6 bases unmatched. The CDR3 is 15 amino acids. Germline-derived CDR1 and CDR2 are LNHDA and SQIVND (reference sequence). The CDR3 loop is CASSIRDRGVQPQHF. In DNA, the CDR3 is TGTGCCAGTAGTATCCGGGACAGGGGTGTACAGCCCCAGCATTTT.

This clone came up once. The chain recombines TRBV28 with TRBJ1-4; a possible D gene is TRBD1 (6 bases). V lost 6 bases and J lost 8, with 19 bases in between. There are 15 residues in the CDR3. The germline V gene encodes CDR1 MDHEN and CDR2 SYDVKM. The CDR3, as DNA: TGTGCCAGCAGGCCAGTCACAGGGTCTCGAGAAAAACTGTTTTTT. Encoded protein: CASRPVTGSREKLFF.

The count of this clone is one. The chain has TRBV11-3 and TRBJ2-1, with D perhaps TRBD2 (7 bases). Germline CDR1 and CDR2: SGHNT and YENEEA. With 3 bases removed from V and 2 bases from J, the gap between germline ends came to 11 bases. This CDR3 has 15 amino acids. CDR3 protein: CASSFGGLTYNEQFF. The CDR3 DNA sequence: TGTGCCAGCAGCTTCGGGGGGCTAACCTACAATGAGCAGTTCTTC.

For this clone: The same CDR3 arises from other DNA sequences in this sample as well. The J gene is TRBJ2-5, the V gene TRBV11-3; 7 bases are a match to TRBD2. The V segment lost 2 bases and the J segment 4 bases; nucleotides outside the gene matches: 7. The CDR3 is 15 amino acids. Germline V gene lookup returns CDR1 SGHNT and CDR2 YENEEA. CDR3 DNA sequence: TGTGCCAGCAGCTTATTGCCGACTAGCTTAGAGACCCAGTACTTC. Encoded protein: CASSLLPTSLETQYF. The full variable domain, rest sourced from reference TRBV11-3 and TRBJ2-5, is EAGVVQSPRYKIIEKKQPVAFWCNPISGHNTLYWYLQNLGQGPELLIRYENEEAVDDSQLPKDRFSAERLKGVDSTLKIQPAELGDSAVYLCASSLLPTSLETQYFGPGTRLLVL.

In this sample, this clone turned up a few times. The V call is TRBV4-3, the J call TRBJ1-2; 7 positions agree with TRBD1. Germline CDR1 LGHNA, CDR2 YSLEER. The J segment lost 4 bases and the V segment lost 2 bases, leaving 7 bases of the junction unmatched. The length of the CDR3 is 15 residues. The CDR3 loop is CASSQRQGVSYGYTF. The CDR3 coding sequence is TGCGCCAGCAGCCAACGACAGGGCGTATCCTATGGCTACACCTTC.

V is TRBV15 and J is TRBJ1-4, with 7 bases identical to TRBD1. Germline CDR1 and CDR2: LNHNV and YYDKDF (reference sequence). V gave up 1 base and J gave up 10 bases; unmatched junction bases: 9. The CDR3 runs 15 residues. In nucleotides, the CDR3 is TGTGCCACCAGCAGAGGTGAGGGGGCCGACTCAAAACTGTTTTTT. Amino acid sequence: CATSRGEGADSKLFF.

This chain links TRBV21-1 with TRBJ2-2; no DNA check was done on the table's D call, TRBD2. TRBV21-1 corresponds to a pseudogene. The CDR3 totals 17 residues. In DNA, the CDR3 is TGTGCCAGCAGCAAACGGGGTGGCCCAAAGAACACCGGGGAGCTGTTTTTT. As protein: CASSKRGGPKNTGELFF.

The rearrangement joins TRBV6-5 to TRBJ1-5; tentative D call: TRBD1 (6 bases). Trimming stripped 4 bases from V and 3 bases from J, with 10 bases between. Germline V CDR1 and CDR2: MNHEY, SVGAGI. CDR3 size: 14 residues. The CDR3 region is CASSSTGANQPQHF. The CDR3 region has the DNA TGTGCCAGCAGTTCGACAGGAGCCAATCAGCCCCAGCATTTT.

The chain employs TRBV7-2 and TRBJ2-1, with 8 bases identical to TRBD2. The CDR3 is made up of 19 amino acids. Germline-derived CDR1 and CDR2 are SGHTA and FQGNSA. Trimming removed 8 bases from V and 2 bases from J; junction bases left unmatched: 20. CDR3 loop: CASEKPQGFREGPYNEQFF. For the CDR3, the DNA is TGTGCCAGCGAAAAACCCCAGGGATTTCGGGAGGGACCCTACAATGAGCAGTTCTTC.

The sample holds a few counts of this clone. This rearrangement joins TRBV4-2 to TRBJ2-5; 7 bases fit TRBD2. Germline-derived CDR1 and CDR2 are LGHNA and YNFKEQ. V lost 0 bases, J lost 5 bases, and 12 bases stayed unmatched. The CDR3 consists of 17 residues. The DNA for the CDR3 is TGTGCCAGCAGCCAAGAAGGGAAGCGGGAATGGTTTGAGACCCAGTACTTC. Translated, it gives CASSQEGKREWFETQYF.

This chain links TRBV7-4 with TRBJ1-2; 10 nucleotides align to TRBD1. The CDR3 totals 13 residues. Per the germline V gene, CDR1 is SGHVT and CDR2 is SQSDAQ. V gave up 5 bases and J gave up 12 bases; unmatched junction bases: 9. CDR3 sequence: CASSPGTGVKDTF. The CDR3 nucleotides read TGTGCCAGCAGCCCGGGGACAGGGGTGAAGGACACCTTC.

The chain employs TRBV18 and TRBJ2-5, with TRBD2 matching over 11 bases. CDR3 length equals 15 residues. Unmatched junction bases numbered 3, after V lost 4 bases and J lost 2 bases. Germline loops: CDR1 KGHSH, CDR2 LQKENI. The CDR3 protein is CASSLTSGGQETQYF. The CDR3 coding sequence is TGTGCCAGCTCACTAACTAGCGGGGGACAAGAGACCCAGTACTTC.

The rearrangement joins TRBV11-2 to TRBJ2-7; 12 bases match TRBD2. This CDR3 is 18 amino acids long. V lost 5 bases to trimming and J lost 5 bases; unmatched junction nucleotides: 16. Per germline, CDR1 SGHAT and CDR2 FQNNGV. The CDR3 region has the DNA TGTGCCAGCAGCCGATCGACTAGCGGGAGCACCCGACGGGACGAGCAGTACTTC. Its protein product is CASSRSTSGSTRRDEQYF.

This clone was counted a single time. The V call is TRBV19, the J call TRBJ2-7; the match to TRBD1 covers 10 bases. The CDR3 consists of 15 residues. The J segment lost 4 bases and the V segment lost 6 bases, leaving 9 bases of the junction unmatched. CDR1 and CDR2 (germline): LNHDA, SQIVND (reference sequence). Here the CDR3 reads CASRNPGTGAYEQYF. CDR3 bases: TGTGCCAGTAGAAACCCAGGGACAGGGGCGTACGAGCAGTACTTC.

The chain combines TRBV29-1 with TRBJ2-3; 9 bases fit TRBD2. The CDR3 length is 14 residues. V gave up 1 base and J gave up 4 bases; unmatched junction bases: 3. Per the germline V gene, CDR1 is SQVTM and CDR2 is ANQGSEA. CDR3 residues: CSVEGGRAADTQYF. The CDR3 DNA reads TGCAGCGTTGAAGGCGGGAGGGCCGCAGATACGCAGTATTTT.

The rearrangement links TRBV5-4 to TRBJ2-5, with D unclear. The V gene's germline CDR1 is SGHNT and CDR2 YYREEE (reference sequence). This CDR3 has 13 amino acids. Trimming removed 0 bases at V and 5 bases at J, with 8 bases between. The CDR3: CASSLELVETQYF. DNA of the CDR3: TGTGCCAGCAGCTTGGAATTAGTGGAGACCCAGTACTTC.

J is TRBJ2-1 and V is TRBV23-1; 8 nucleotides align to TRBD1. TRBV23-1 is treated as an ORF (open reading frame) with a function not yet certain. Unmatched junction bases numbered 18, after V lost 3 bases and J lost 8 bases. This CDR3 comprises 18 residues. CDR3 sequence reads: CASSQHPENDRGGDEQFF. The CDR3 bases are TGCGCCAGCAGTCAGCACCCCGAGAACGACAGGGGCGGAGATGAGCAGTTCTTC.

This chain uses TRBV7-3 with TRBJ2-2, with TRBD2 matching over 11 bases. After removal of 5 bases from V and 3 bases from J, the junction contained 5 bases not matched to a gene. Germline values: CDR1 SGHTA, CDR2 FQGTGA. The CDR3 runs 16 residues. For the CDR3, the DNA is TGTGCCAGCAGCCTGAGTAGCGGGAGGGACACCGGGGAGCTGTTTTTT. This codes for CASSLSSGRDTGELFF.

The chain employs TRBV18 and TRBJ2-3; 10 positions match TRBD2. The germline V gene encodes CDR1 KGHSH and CDR2 LQKENI. The CDR3 covers 14 residues. The V segment lost 6 bases and the J segment 4 bases; nucleotides outside the gene matches: 4. CDR3 in amino acids: CASSGAGGSDTQYF. The CDR3 DNA is TGTGCCAGCTCTGGAGCGGGAGGGTCAGATACGCAGTATTTT.

This rearrangement joins TRBV7-7 to TRBJ2-7; 8 bases align to TRBD1. Trimming at V came to 8 bases and at J to 5 bases, leaving 11 bases not matched to a gene. The CDR3 contains 14 residues. The germline CDR1 and CDR2 sequences are SSHAT and FNYEAQ (reference sequence). The CDR3 loop is CASEILDRAHEQYF. CDR3 coding DNA: TGTGCCAGCGAAATTCTGGACAGGGCCCACGAGCAGTACTTC.

The V call is TRBV5-4, the J call TRBJ2-7; 7 bases agree with TRBD2. Germline CDR1 reads SGHNT; CDR2 reads YYREEE (reference sequence). Unmatched junction bases numbered 8, after V lost 5 bases and J lost 6 bases. This CDR3 is built from 13 residues. This CDR3 reads CASRGLAGGEQYF. CDR3 nucleotide sequence: TGTGCCAGCAGAGGTTTAGCGGGCGGCGAGCAGTACTTC.

The gene calls are TRBV5-1 and TRBJ1-2; tentatively, D is TRBD1 (5 bases). Trimming left V 4 bases short and J 0 bases short, with 10 bases between. Looked up from germline, CDR1 is SGHRS and CDR2 is YFSETQ. This CDR3 comprises 14 residues. The CDR3 is CASSPQTANYGYTF. CDR3 bases: TGCGCCAGCAGCCCCCAGACAGCTAACTATGGCTACACCTTC.

V usage is TRBV5-1 and J usage is TRBJ1-1; unclear D gene. Deletions cut 4 bases from V and 1 base from J, with 17 bases between. There are 16 residues in the CDR3. Looked up from germline, CDR1 is SGHRS and CDR2 is YFSETQ. In DNA, the CDR3 is TGCGCCAGCAGCCTTCAGCCCGGCGGCGGGAACACTGAAGCTTTCTTT. It translates to CASSLQPGGGNTEAFF.